The 19 T cell receptor beta chains below all came from one sample that was sequenced in a study of regulatory T cells in long-lasting Graves disease. Time point here: newly diagnosed GD, antithyroid drugs for less than 3 months. From RNA extracted from PBMCs, the TCR library was made. Both iRepertoire HTBI primers and Arm-PCR of CDR3 regions were used to build the TCR beta libraries. TCRdb analysed the multiplex PCR reads with MiXCR anew, one entry per CDR3 protein. The sample contains 350,000 to 450,000 distinct CDR3 sequences, roughly a sixth of which appear only once. Separately, the same data were catalogued under a study of T cells in Graves' hyperthyroidism and ophthalmopathy.

The sequencing here drew on peripheral blood mononuclear cells (PBMCs), taken at new diagnosis, from a patient treated with antithyroid drugs. These receptors originate from a middle-aged man with Graves disease.

This clonotype was seen many times. V gene TRBV29-1 combines with J gene TRBJ1-2; 7 nucleotides match TRBD1. CDR3 length: 12 amino acids. Germline loops: CDR1 SQVTM, CDR2 ANQGSEA. The V gene end was trimmed by 7 bases and the J gene end by 9 bases; junction bases not matched to a gene: 11. CDR3 in amino acids: CSAVTGVRSYTF. The CDR3 DNA sequence: TGCAGCGCCGTTACAGGGGTTAGAAGCTACACCTTC.

This clonotype was observed at least ten times. A much larger clone sits a single nucleotide away, making a read error possible. CDR3 residues: CASSLYHEQYF. The CDR3 coding sequence is TGTGCCAGCAGTTTATACCACGAGCAGTACTTC. The V and J genes are TRBV28 and TRBJ2-7, with no clear D. V lost 1 base, J lost 5 bases, and 3 bases lay in between. This CDR3 has 11 amino acids. Germline V gene lookup returns CDR1 MDHEN and CDR2 SYDVKM.

The chain is built from TRBV6-1 and TRBJ2-5; D gene unclear. The CDR3 covers 12 residues. V was shortened by 8 bases and J by 4 bases, with 11 bases between the two germline ends. Germline V gives CDR1 MNHNS, CDR2 SASEGT. The CDR3 DNA reads as TGTGCCAGCCTCTCGGGTGGAGAGACCCAGTACTTC. Amino acids: CASLSGGETQYF.

This clonotype was counted ten times or more. This chain uses TRBV30 with TRBJ2-5; 7 nucleotides agree with TRBD1. This CDR3 is 13 amino acids long. The junction had 7 bases not matched to a gene; V was cut back by 5 bases and J by 4 bases. Germline values: CDR1 GTSNPN, CDR2 SVGIG (reference sequence). The CDR3 loop is CAWGITGAETQYF. The CDR3 DNA is TGTGCCTGGGGAATTACAGGGGCAGAGACCCAGTACTTC.

The CDR3 bases are TGTGCCTGGAGTGAGGGAGCAGGGGGTACAGATACGCAGTATTTT. It encodes CAWSEGAGGTDTQYF. The chain carries TRBV30 and TRBJ2-3, with 7 bases identical to TRBD1. The V gene end was trimmed by 1 base and the J gene end by 3 bases; junction bases not matched to a gene: 7. The CDR3 totals 15 residues. Germline V CDR1 and CDR2: GTSNPN, SVGIG (reference sequence). The complete variable domain, with remaining parts taken from reference TRBV30 and TRBJ2-3, reads SQTIHQWPATLVQPVGSPLSLECTVEGTSNPNLYWYRQAAGRGLQLLFYSVGIGQISSEVPQNLSASRPQDRQFILSSKKLLLSDSGFYLCAWSEGAGGTDTQYFGPGTRLTVL.

At least ten counts were recorded for this clonotype. This chain uses TRBV20-1 with TRBJ2-5; either TRBD1 or TRBD2 may supply D (6 bases each). CDR1 is DFQATT, CDR2 SNEGSKA, per germline (reference sequence). V was clipped by 3 bases and J by 4 bases, with 9 bases between them. CDR3 length equals 12 residues. The CDR3 here is CSASGGIETQYF. In nucleotides, the CDR3 is TGCAGTGCTAGCGGGGGCATAGAGACCCAGTACTTC.

This sequence joins TRBV5-1 and TRBJ2-1, with D unclear. The germline V gene encodes CDR1 SGHRS and CDR2 YFSETQ. V lost 4 bases and J 3 bases, leaving 14 bases between the germline ends. The CDR3 extends over 15 amino acids. The CDR3 DNA reads TGCGCCAGCAGCATTGACGCCATCGTCTACAATGAGCAGTTCTTC. It encodes CASSIDAIVYNEQFF.

This clonotype was counted only a few times. V gene TRBV6-2 or TRBV6-3 combines with J gene TRBJ2-3; D is unclear. Trimming pared 0 bases from V and 4 bases from J, leaving 17 bases between. CDR3 length equals 17 residues. Germline V gene lookup returns CDR1 MNHEY and CDR2 SVGEGT. CDR3 in DNA: TGTGCCAGCAGTTACTCGCGCTGTTGGGCCGAAGCAGATACGCAGTATTTT. It translates to CASSYSRCWAEADTQYF.

This clonotype was detected many times. The V and J genes are TRBV20-1 and TRBJ2-1, with 9 bases lining up with TRBD2. This CDR3 comprises 16 residues. In germline, CDR1 is DFQATT, CDR2 SNEGSKA (reference sequence). After removal of 6 bases from V and 8 bases from J, the junction contained 17 bases not matched to a gene. CDR3 coding DNA: TGCAGTGCCCTATCCAGCGGCGGGGGGGCTGTAGATGAGCAGTTCTTC. This codes for CSALSSGGGAVDEQFF.

This clonotype was observed at least ten times. The genes are TRBV29-1 and TRBJ2-3; TRBD1 aligns across 7 bases. The CDR3 spans 14 residues. Germline CDR1 and CDR2: SQVTM and ANQGSEA. The J segment lost 2 bases and the V segment lost 4 bases, leaving 6 bases of the junction unmatched. The CDR3, as DNA: TGCAGCGTTGGTGGGACAGAATTCACAGATACGCAGTATTTT. Its translation is CSVGGTEFTDTQYF.

Ten or more counts support this clonotype. The chain joins TRBV19 to TRBJ1-5; 7 nucleotides line up with TRBD1. The V gene's germline CDR1 is LNHDA and CDR2 SQIVND (reference sequence). This CDR3 region has 16 residues. With V trimmed by 3 bases and J by 0 bases, 5 bases remained unmatched. The CDR3 DNA sequence: TGTGCCAGTAGTATCGGGACAGATTATAGCAATCAGCCCCAGCATTTT. Amino acid sequence: CASSIGTDYSNQPQHF.

V usage is TRBV18 and J usage is TRBJ1-3, with D perhaps TRBD1 (5 bases). Trimming removed 2 bases at V and 2 bases at J, with 13 bases between. The CDR3 runs 16 residues. The V gene's germline CDR1 is KGHSH and CDR2 LQKENI. CDR3 sequence (DNA): TGTGCCAGCTCACCAAACCCCCAGGGTACTGGAAACACCATATATTTT. As protein: CASSPNPQGTGNTIYF. The variable domain in full, completed from reference TRBV18 and TRBJ1-3, reads NAGVMQNPRHLVRRRGQEARLRCSPMKGHSHVYWYRQLPEEGLKFMVYLQKENIIDESGMPKERFSAEFPKEGPSILRIQQVVRGDSAAYFCASSPNPQGTGNTIYFGEGSWLTVV.

This clonotype has ten or more counts. The chain recombines TRBV6-1 with TRBJ1-2, with unresolved D. Germline CDR1 and CDR2: MNHNS and SASEGT. V gave up 2 bases and J gave up 8 bases, with 18 bases separating them. The CDR3 loop spans 15 amino acids. CDR3 loop: CASSETDEKGSGYTF. The CDR3 region has the DNA TGTGCCAGCAGTGAAACCGACGAAAAGGGATCCGGCTACACCTTC.

This clonotype has a count of ten or more. The rearrangement uses TRBV28 and TRBJ2-7; 7 bases are a match to TRBD1. In germline, CDR1 is MDHEN, CDR2 SYDVKM. The CDR3 contains 12 residues. The V and J ends lost 6 bases and 1 base, in that order; junction bases with no gene match: 0. Here the CDR3 reads CASRTGSYEQYF. The DNA of the CDR3 is TGTGCCAGCAGGACAGGGTCCTACGAGCAGTACTTC.

This clonotype was observed many times. This chain joins TRBV11-2 and TRBJ2-1; TRBD2 agrees at 10 bases. The CDR3 has 17 residues. V gave up 5 bases and J gave up 2 bases; unmatched junction bases: 9. Germline assignment: CDR1 SGHAT and CDR2 FQNNGV. CDR3 sequence: CASSPGAGGSTYNEQFF. CDR3 coding DNA: TGTGCCAGCAGCCCGGGAGCGGGGGGGTCAACCTACAATGAGCAGTTCTTC.

This chain connects TRBV12-3 or TRBV12-4 to TRBJ1-2, with D possibly being TRBD1 (6 bases). With 1 base removed from V and 4 bases from J, the gap between germline ends came to 19 bases. The CDR3 extends over 17 amino acids. CDR3 sequence reads: CASSLGLRTVPPYGYTF. The CDR3 DNA reads as TGTGCCAGCAGTTTAGGGCTTCGGACAGTACCACCCTATGGCTACACCTTC.

This clonotype was counted ten times or more. The chain is built from TRBV12-3 or TRBV12-4 and TRBJ1-1; D perhaps matches TRBD1 (5 bases). V gave up 2 bases and J gave up 1 base, with 17 bases separating them. The CDR3 has 17 residues. This CDR3 reads CASSLKRMGGRNTEAFF. CDR3 coding DNA: TGTGCCAGCAGTTTAAAAAGAATGGGGGGGAGGAACACTGAAGCTTTCTTT.

This clonotype has a count of ten or more. The V gene is TRBV9, the J gene TRBJ1-1, with a weak D call TRBD1 (6 bases). Germline CDR1 and CDR2: SGDLS and YYNGEE. The CDR3 extends over 18 amino acids. V lost 4 bases to trimming and J lost 4 bases, with 26 bases between them. The CDR3 here is CASSTTGGTGRRSTEAFF. Here the CDR3 DNA reads TGTGCCAGCAGCACTACCGGGGGAACAGGGCGGAGGAGCACTGAAGCTTTCTTT.

The chain combines TRBV10-3 with TRBJ2-5; a weak D match, TRBD2 (6 bases). The CDR3 contains 15 residues. Germline CDR1 is ENHRY and CDR2 is SYGVKD. V lost 10 bases, J lost 1 base, and 19 bases lay in between. As DNA, the CDR3 is TGTGCCACCCACGCTGCGGGGAGCCTCCAAGAGACCCAGTACTTC. Protein: CATHAAGSLQETQYF.